Each of the 28 T cell receptor beta chains below was sequenced from the same sample in a study of T cell responses to AZD1222 COVID-19 vaccine. Method: immunoSEQ multiplex PCR; TCRdb's copy keeps in-frame clones and lacks some. This sample has 150,000 or so clones, with approximately 83% found just once. This material consisted of peripheral blood, taken on day 0 of AZD1222 vaccination. The receptors originated from an adult in good health.

The gene calls are TRBV6-5 and TRBJ2-7; no clear D. Germline values: CDR1 MNHEY, CDR2 SVGAGI. V was trimmed by 6 bases and J by 1 base, leaving 10 bases between them. The CDR3 sequence is 13 residues long. The CDR3 is CASRVPGSYEQYF. The CDR3 nucleotides read TGTGCCAGCAGAGTCCCCGGGTCCTACGAGCAGTACTTC.

The gene calls are TRBV19 and TRBJ1-5; D remains ambiguous. Germline lookup yields CDR1 LNHDA and CDR2 SQIVND (reference sequence). The V gene lost 1 base and the J gene lost 2 bases, with 9 bases spanning the gap. The CDR3 totals 15 residues. The CDR3 loop is CASSIGFMGNQPQHF. Written as DNA, the CDR3 is TGTGCCAGTAGTATAGGTTTTATGGGCAATCAGCCCCAGCATTTT. Variable domain in full (rest from reference TRBV19 and TRBJ1-5): DGGITQSPKYLFRKEGQNVTLSCEQNLNHDAMYWYRQDPGQGLRLIYYSQIVNDFQKGDIAEGYSVSREKKESFPLTVTSAQKNPTAFYLCASSIGFMGNQPQHFGDGTRLSIL.

V usage is TRBV30 and J usage is TRBJ1-5; possibly TRBD1 for D (5 bases). Germline assignment: CDR1 GTSNPN and CDR2 SVGIG (reference sequence). The V gene lost 1 base and the J gene lost 7 bases, with 11 bases spanning the gap. The CDR3 totals 13 residues. The CDR3 region has the DNA TGTGCCTGGAGTGGGCAGGGACCCCAGCCCCAGCATTTT. Translated: CAWSGQGPQPQHF.

V gene TRBV6-5 combines with J gene TRBJ2-3; 8 bases fit TRBD1. V dropped 6 bases and J dropped 2; count of bases not matched to a gene: 7. Germline assignment: CDR1 MNHEY and CDR2 SVGAGI. The CDR3 spans 15 residues. DNA for the CDR3: TGTGCCAGCAGGAAAGGACAGGGTCTCACAGATACGCAGTATTTT. It translates to CASRKGQGLTDTQYF.

The rearrangement uses TRBV9 and TRBJ2-7; 7 bases line up with TRBD1. Germline CDR1 reads SGDLS; CDR2 reads YYNGEE. J gave up 7 bases and V 5 bases, and 6 bases lay outside the gene matches. The CDR3 extends over 12 amino acids. The CDR3 region is CASREGAQEQYF. The CDR3 coding sequence is TGTGCCAGCAGAGAGGGGGCGCAAGAGCAGTACTTC.

The chain couples TRBV30 to TRBJ1-2; possibly TRBD1 for D (5 bases). CDR3 length equals 13 residues. The V end lost 2 bases, the J end lost 5 bases, and 12 bases lay between the germline ends. Germline CDR1 reads GTSNPN; CDR2 reads SVGIG (reference sequence). CDR3 DNA sequence: TGTGCCTGGAGTACGGGGCAGCCGTATGGCTACACCTTC. The encoded protein is CAWSTGQPYGYTF.

The rearrangement uses TRBV6-6 and TRBJ1-2; D remains unclear. The CDR3 is 15 amino acids. The V gene's germline CDR1 is MNHNY and CDR2 SVGAGI (reference sequence). Trimming shortened V by 5 bases and J by 2 bases, and 15 bases separated the two germline ends. The CDR3 nucleotides are TGTGCCAGCAGTACCCTGCTGGGAGAGAACTATGGCTACACCTTC. This translates into CASSTLLGENYGYTF.

This chain connects TRBV27 to TRBJ1-6, with D possibly being TRBD1 (5 bases). CDR3 size: 15 residues. V gave up 4 bases and J gave up 12 bases, with 19 bases separating them. From germline, CDR1 is MNHEY and CDR2 SMNVEV (reference sequence). The CDR3 here is CASSYSGVLSRPLHF. The CDR3 bases are TGTGCCAGCAGTTATTCGGGGGTACTTTCTAGACCCCTCCACTTT.

This rearrangement joins TRBV19 to TRBJ2-7, with D tentatively TRBD2 (6 bases). Germline CDR1 is LNHDA and CDR2 is SQIVND (reference sequence). V lost 3 bases and J 6 bases, leaving 15 bases between the germline ends. The CDR3 extends over 14 amino acids. The DNA of the CDR3 is TGTGCCAGTAGTATCTTAGGGAGGTTGGCCGAGCAGTACTTC. It translates to CASSILGRLAEQYF.

The rearrangement joins TRBV5-6 to TRBJ2-1; possibly TRBD2 for D (6 bases). The V gene's germline CDR1 is SGHDT and CDR2 YYEEEE. The V gene lost 3 bases and the J gene lost 1 base, with 8 bases spanning the gap. The CDR3 loop spans 14 amino acids. CDR3 nucleotide sequence: TGTGCCAGCAGCTCCGGGAGTTCCTACAATGAGCAGTTCTTC. This codes for CASSSGSSYNEQFF.

In DNA form, the CDR3 reads TGTGCCAGCAGACGGGACTTACAAGAGCAGTTCTTC. This translates into CASRRDLQEQFF. This chain joins TRBV11-2 and TRBJ2-1, with a tentative D call TRBD2 (6 bases). Per germline, CDR1 SGHAT and CDR2 FQNNGV. This CDR3 is built from 12 residues. Trimming took 6 bases from V and 10 from J, leaving 13 bases between them.

This clone was detected only once. The V call is TRBV4-1, the J call TRBJ2-3, with D possibly being TRBD2 (6 bases). The CDR3 runs 15 residues. V was cut by 4 bases and J by 2 bases, with 13 bases left in between. The germline V gene encodes CDR1 MGHRA and CDR2 YSYEKL. CDR3 region: CASSLGLANTDTQYF. CDR3 coding DNA: TGCGCCAGCAGCCTGGGGCTAGCGAACACAGATACGCAGTATTTT.

This clone was recorded once. V is TRBV9 and J is TRBJ1-2; D is possibly TRBD1 (6 bases). Germline loops: CDR1 SGDLS, CDR2 YYNGEE. V was trimmed by 4 bases and J by 0 bases, leaving 13 bases between them. The CDR3 contains 15 residues. CDR3: CASSPEQGTNYGYTF. CDR3 sequence (DNA): TGTGCCAGCAGCCCCGAGCAGGGGACTAACTATGGCTACACCTTC. The entire variable domain, with the rest obtained from reference TRBV9 and TRBJ1-2, is as follows: DSGVTQTPKHLITATGQRVTLRCSPRSGDLSVYWYQQSLDQGLQFLIQYYNGEERAKGNILERFSAQQFPDLHSELNLSSLELGDSALYFCASSPEQGTNYGYTFGSGTRLTVV.

The rearrangement joins TRBV29-1 to TRBJ2-1; TRBD2 aligns across 14 bases. V dropped 3 bases and J dropped 8; count of bases not matched to a gene: 6. The CDR3 is 15 residues long. Germline V CDR1 and CDR2: SQVTM, ANQGSEA. In DNA form, the CDR3 reads TGCAGCGTTGATGGGACTAGCGGGGGTTGGGATGAGCAGTTCTTC. As protein: CSVDGTSGGWDEQFF.

The chain joins TRBV28 to TRBJ1-1, with D possibly matching TRBD1 (5 bases). Germline V gene lookup returns CDR1 MDHEN and CDR2 SYDVKM. V lost 6 bases and J 11 bases, leaving 13 bases between the germline ends. CDR3 size: 11 residues. The DNA for the CDR3 is TGTGCCAGCAGCACCAACTGGGGGGCTTTCTTT. Protein: CASSTNWGAFF.

The chain joins TRBV21-1 to TRBJ2-4. TRBV21-1 is annotated as a pseudogene. This CDR3 is built from 14 residues. CDR3 protein: CASSKGGQANIQYF. DNA for the CDR3: TGTGCCAGCAGCAAAGGGGGTCAGGCTAACATTCAGTACTTC.

The genes are TRBV6-5 and TRBJ1-6; tentative D call: TRBD1 (5 bases). This CDR3 has 12 residues. V lost 5 bases and J 9 bases, leaving 8 bases between the germline ends. Germline V gives CDR1 MNHEY, CDR2 SVGAGI. This CDR3 reads CASSRGPSPLHF. CDR3 nucleotide sequence: TGTGCCAGCAGTCGGGGACCTTCACCCCTCCACTTT.

The V call is TRBV14, the J call TRBJ2-2; 11 bases line up with TRBD2. The CDR3 consists of 17 residues. Unmatched junction bases numbered 7, after V lost 1 base and J lost 6 bases. Germline V lookup: CDR1 SGHDN, CDR2 FVKESK. CDR3 sequence: CASSQAVGTSGPGELFF. The CDR3 DNA sequence: TGTGCCAGCAGCCAAGCCGTCGGGACTAGCGGTCCCGGGGAGCTGTTTTTT.

The chain employs TRBV7-2 and TRBJ2-7; D is possibly TRBD2 (6 bases). The V end was cut by 8 bases, the J end by 4 bases, with 21 bases between. The CDR3 loop spans 15 amino acids. The germline V gene has CDR1 SGHTA and CDR2 FQGNSA. CDR3 sequence (DNA): TGTGCCAGCGGTTGGGGAGGAATCCTCGAATACGAGCAGTACTTC. This sequence encodes CASGWGGILEYEQYF. Together with reference TRBV7-2 and TRBJ2-7, the CDR3 gives the full variable domain: GAGVSQSPSNKVTEKGKDVELRCDPISGHTALYWYRQSLGQGLEFLIYFQGNSAPDKSGLPSDRFSAERTGGSVSTLTIQRTQQEDSAVYLCASGWGGILEYEQYFGPGTRLTVT.

This clone qualifies as medium-sized (0.01 to 0.1%). The CDR3 is CASSQDESVYEQYF. CDR3 in DNA: TGCGCCAGCAGCCAAGATGAGTCGGTCTACGAGCAGTACTTC. The chain recombines TRBV4-1 with TRBJ2-7; unclear D gene. In germline, CDR1 is MGHRA, CDR2 YSYEKL. The length of the CDR3 is 14 residues. V lost 0 bases and J lost 3, with 9 bases in between.

This clone was found a few times. The chain joins TRBV2 to TRBJ2-7, with 8 bases that match TRBD1. This CDR3 is built from 12 residues. Germline V gene sequence: CDR1 SNHLY, CDR2 FYNNEI. The junction had 1 base not matched to a gene; V was cut back by 6 bases and J by 3 bases. CDR3 nucleotides: TGTGCCAGCAGCGGACAGGGCTACGAGCAGTACTTC. Protein sequence: CASSGQGYEQYF.

J is TRBJ1-5 and V is TRBV4-1; D is undetermined. The CDR3 has 13 amino acids. CDR1 MGHRA and CDR2 YSYEKL come from the germline V gene. The V end lost 2 bases, the J end lost 7 bases, and 9 bases lay between the germline ends. CDR3 region: CASSQMEGQPQHF. CDR3 in DNA: TGCGCCAGCAGCCAAATGGAGGGACAGCCCCAGCATTTT.

The chain couples TRBV3-1 (or the pseudogene TRBV3-2) to TRBJ2-5; weak D call: TRBD2 (6 bases). The germline V gene encodes CDR1 LGHDT and CDR2 YNNKEL (reference sequence). V lost 5 bases and J lost 4, with 23 bases in between. The CDR3 has 17 residues. The CDR3 region has the DNA TGTGCCAGCAGCTCCACCCTTGGGACTGCGGATAGAGAGACCCAGTACTTC. It yields the protein CASSSTLGTADRETQYF.

This chain links TRBV10-3 with TRBJ2-7, with 7 bases lining up with TRBD1. V lost 4 bases to trimming and J lost 11 bases; unmatched junction nucleotides: 5. Germline values: CDR1 ENHRY, CDR2 SYGVKD. CDR3 size: 11 residues. The CDR3 region has the DNA TGTGCCATCAGTGCTGGACAGGCTAAGTACTTC. Amino acids: CAISAGQAKYF.

V is TRBV11-2 and J is TRBJ1-1; a possible D gene is TRBD1 (5 bases). From germline, CDR1 is SGHAT and CDR2 FQNNGV. This CDR3 has 14 amino acids. Between the trimmed V and J ends, which lost 5 bases and 5 bases, there was a span of 15 bases. The CDR3 region has the DNA TGTGCCAGCAGCCCCATGCAGGGAGGGACTGAAGCTTTCTTT. Encoded protein: CASSPMQGGTEAFF.

J is TRBJ2-7 and V is TRBV7-8; TRBD1 matches 8 bases. The CDR3 is 12 residues long. CDR1 SGHVS and CDR2 FQNEAQ come from the germline V gene. V trimming: 5 bases; J trimming: 9 bases; junction bases outside the gene matches: 6. The CDR3 loop reads CASSADRGGQYF. The CDR3 DNA reads as TGTGCCAGCAGCGCTGACAGGGGTGGGCAGTACTTC.

The genes are TRBV6-5 and TRBJ1-1, with unresolved D. V dropped 6 bases and J dropped 7 bases, with 15 bases sitting between them. The CDR3 has 13 amino acids. The V gene's germline CDR1 is MNHEY and CDR2 SVGAGI. Written as DNA, the CDR3 is TGTGCCAGCAGCCGGGAAGTGGGCGTTGAAGCTTTCTTT. It yields the protein CASSREVGVEAFF.

The rearrangement links TRBV4-1 to TRBJ1-5; unclear D gene. The germline V and J ends were trimmed by 4 bases and 7 bases, with 20 bases remaining between them. CDR3 size: 16 residues. The germline CDR1 and CDR2 sequences are MGHRA and YSYEKL. The CDR3, as DNA: TGCGCCAGCAGCCCTCAGGACGGGGTCGTGGAACAGCCCCAGCATTTT. Translated, it gives CASSPQDGVVEQPQHF.